Following are 29 T cell receptor beta chains from one sample sequenced in a study of T cell responses to AZD1222 COVID-19 vaccine. Clones were read by immunoSEQ multiplex PCR, and TCRdb kept only the in-frame ones, dropping some. The table has 130,000 to 150,000 clones, 91% seen once. Sequences were derived from peripheral blood, sampled 28 days after the second AZD1222 dose. These receptors originate from an adult who received the AZD1222 COVID-19 vaccine.

The genes are TRBV6-5 and TRBJ1-3; maybe TRBD1 (5 bases). The CDR3 sequence is 15 residues long. Germline values: CDR1 MNHEY, CDR2 SVGAGI. Trimming cost V 0 bases and J 4 bases, with 10 bases left between them. The CDR3 loop reads CASSYSGEGGNTIYF. The CDR3 bases are TGTGCCAGCAGTTACTCAGGGGAGGGAGGAAACACCATATATTTT.

V gene TRBV7-6 combines with J gene TRBJ2-7; TRBD2 matches 12 bases. J was trimmed by 5 bases and V by 4 bases; bases with no gene match: 12. The germline CDR1 and CDR2 sequences are SGHVS and FNYEAQ. This CDR3 has 17 amino acids. CDR3 nucleotide sequence: TGTGCCAGCAGCTCTCCTAGCGGGAGGGTGGTGGGGGACGAGCAGTACTTC. Its protein product is CASSSPSGRVVGDEQYF.

The rearrangement joins TRBV2 to TRBJ1-2; TRBD1 is a possible D gene (5 bases). This CDR3 is built from 15 residues. Trimming took 4 bases from V and 1 from J, leaving 13 bases between them. In germline, CDR1 is SNHLY, CDR2 FYNNEI. The DNA for the CDR3 is TGTGCCAGCAGTGTAAGACAGCCATTTAACTATGGCTACACCTTC. This translates into CASSVRQPFNYGYTF.

Regarding this clone: In the same sample, other DNA sequences code for this CDR3. The J gene is TRBJ1-2, the V gene TRBV7-2; possible D gene TRBD1, 5 bases. The germline V gene encodes CDR1 SGHTA and CDR2 FQGNSA. The CDR3 length is 13 residues. V was shortened by 3 bases and J by 2 bases, with 7 bases between the two germline ends. Written as DNA, the CDR3 is TGTGCCAGCAGCTTGGACAACAACTATGGCTACACCTTC. Protein product: CASSLDNNYGYTF.

The V and J genes are TRBV6-5 and TRBJ2-7, with TRBD2 matching 10 bases. After removal of 1 base from V and 1 base from J, the junction contained 1 base not matched to a gene. Germline CDR1 MNHEY, CDR2 SVGAGI. The CDR3 covers 15 residues. The CDR3 region has the DNA TGTGCCAGCAGTTACTGGACTAGCGGTTCCTACGAGCAGTACTTC. Residues: CASSYWTSGSYEQYF.

This clone turned up a few times. This chain connects TRBV14 to TRBJ2-3; 15 bases agree with TRBD2. There are 21 residues in the CDR3. The trim removed 0 bases at V and 6 bases at J, leaving 16 bases unmatched. The germline gives CDR1 SGHDN, CDR2 FVKESK. The CDR3 nucleotides are TGTGCCAGCAGCCAAGATTGGTCGACCGGGACTAGCGGGAGGCCCCCGGATACGCAGTATTTT. Its protein product is CASSQDWSTGTSGRPPDTQYF.

This clone appeared a single time. The J gene is TRBJ1-2, the V gene TRBV5-4; a weak D match, TRBD1 (6 bases). Looked up from germline, CDR1 is SGHNT and CDR2 is YYREEE (reference sequence). The germline V and J ends were trimmed by 4 bases and 4 bases, with 17 bases remaining between them. CDR3 size: 15 residues. CDR3 DNA: TGTGCCAGCAGCCCCGGGGGGGGCGTAGGCTATGGCTACACCTTC. Translated, it gives CASSPGGGVGYGYTF.

This chain connects TRBV5-1 to TRBJ1-1; 9 bases are a match to TRBD1. The CDR3 has 14 amino acids. V lost 4 bases, J lost 4 bases, and 5 bases stayed unmatched. Germline V lookup: CDR1 SGHRS, CDR2 YFSETQ. CDR3 amino acids: CASSGTGRPTEAFF. DNA of the CDR3: TGCGCCAGCAGCGGGACAGGGCGGCCCACTGAAGCTTTCTTT.

The CDR3 region has the DNA TGTGCCAGCTCACCACCGACTGCTGGAAACACCATATATTTT. The encoded protein is CASSPPTAGNTIYF. V usage is TRBV18 and J usage is TRBJ1-3; D unresolved. The CDR3 runs to 14 residues. Per germline, CDR1 KGHSH and CDR2 LQKENI. V gave up 0 bases and J gave up 2 bases, with 5 bases separating them.

CDR3 residues: CASGPLAYGYTF. The CDR3 coding sequence is TGTGCCAGCGGCCCTTTAGCGTATGGCTACACCTTC. This chain uses TRBV27 with TRBJ1-2; no reliable D call. V was clipped by 8 bases and J by 5 bases, with 12 bases between them. CDR1 and CDR2 (germline): MNHEY, SMNVEV (reference sequence). This CDR3 region has 12 residues.

The chain recombines TRBV5-6 with TRBJ1-3; D gene unclear. The germline V gene encodes CDR1 SGHDT and CDR2 YYEEEE. This CDR3 comprises 16 residues. V was trimmed by 2 bases and J by 1 base, leaving 13 bases between them. CDR3 nucleotides: TGTGCCAGCAGCTTCCCCTATCAGCATTCTGGAAACACCATATATTTT. Protein product: CASSFPYQHSGNTIYF.

This sequence joins TRBV18 and TRBJ1-2, with no clear D. The CDR3 spans 15 residues. CDR1 is KGHSH, CDR2 LQKENI, per germline. V was cut by 0 bases and J by 4 bases, with 12 bases left in between. CDR3 protein: CASSPPVEGGYGYTF. CDR3 in DNA: TGTGCCAGCTCACCACCGGTGGAGGGAGGCTATGGCTACACCTTC.

This chain joins TRBV19 and TRBJ1-5, with D unclear. The CDR3 extends over 13 amino acids. Between the trimmed V and J ends, which lost 3 bases and 6 bases, there was a span of 9 bases. The germline CDR1 and CDR2 sequences are LNHDA and SQIVND (reference sequence). The CDR3 reads CASSIGVGQPQHF. In DNA form, the CDR3 reads TGTGCCAGTAGTATTGGGGTCGGTCAGCCCCAGCATTTT.

The gene calls are TRBV19 and TRBJ1-1; 8 bases are a match to TRBD1. Germline trimming cut 6 bases from V and 5 bases from J; bases unmatched to any gene: 8. Germline V gene lookup returns CDR1 LNHDA and CDR2 SQIVND (reference sequence). This CDR3 region has 14 residues. The CDR3 sequence is CASSTAQGGTEAFF. CDR3 sequence (DNA): TGTGCCAGTAGCACCGCACAGGGGGGAACTGAAGCTTTCTTT.

The rearrangement uses TRBV12-3 or TRBV12-4 and TRBJ2-1; D perhaps matches TRBD1 (6 bases). The ends were cut back, 5 bases at V and 12 bases at J, with 17 bases in the middle. This CDR3 is built from 13 residues. CDR3 loop: CASSAYKVGAQFF. In DNA form, the CDR3 reads TGTGCCAGCAGTGCATATAAAGTGGGGGCGCAGTTCTTC.

There are a few counts of this clone. The chain has TRBV5-1 and TRBJ1-1, with 8 bases fitting TRBD1. From germline, CDR1 is SGHRS and CDR2 YFSETQ. Germline trimming cut 4 bases from V and 1 base from J; bases unmatched to any gene: 6. The CDR3 runs to 15 residues. CDR3 region: CASSPGGFGNTEAFF. CDR3 coding DNA: TGCGCCAGCAGCCCAGGGGGCTTCGGGAACACTGAAGCTTTCTTT.

The chain is built from TRBV18 and TRBJ2-5; D ambiguous. The CDR3 runs 14 residues. Looked up from germline, CDR1 is KGHSH and CDR2 is LQKENI. Trimming removed 2 bases from V and 3 bases from J, with 10 bases in between. The chain's CDR3 is CASSPGHAEETQYF. CDR3 nucleotide sequence: TGTGCCAGCTCACCAGGCCACGCCGAAGAGACCCAGTACTTC.

The V gene is TRBV29-1, the J gene TRBJ2-2, with unresolved D. This CDR3 spans 11 amino acids. Germline V gene data show CDR1 as SQVTM and CDR2 as ANQGSEA. Trimming cost V 2 bases and J 8 bases, with 6 bases left between them. CDR3 residues: CSVENGGELFF. The CDR3 DNA is TGCAGCGTTGAAAACGGTGGGGAGCTGTTTTTT.

The chain uses TRBV9 and TRBJ1-5; D is uncertain. CDR1 and CDR2 from the germline V gene are SGDLS and YYNGEE. The CDR3 length is 15 residues. V was cut by 3 bases and J by 1 base, with 11 bases left in between. The CDR3 loop reads CASSAGILSNQPQHF. In DNA form, the CDR3 reads TGTGCCAGCAGCGCCGGAATACTAAGCAATCAGCCCCAGCATTTT. The whole variable domain, remainder taken from reference TRBV9 and TRBJ1-5, is DSGVTQTPKHLITATGQRVTLRCSPRSGDLSVYWYQQSLDQGLQFLIQYYNGEERAKGNILERFSAQQFPDLHSELNLSSLELGDSALYFCASSAGILSNQPQHFGDGTRLSIL.

J is TRBJ2-7 and V is TRBV15; maybe TRBD1 (6 bases). Per the germline V gene, CDR1 is LNHNV and CDR2 is YYDKDF (reference sequence). This CDR3 has 14 amino acids. V lost 0 bases to trimming and J lost 7 bases, with 13 bases between them. For the CDR3, the DNA is TGTGCCACCAGCAGAGAACAGGGTGTGGGTGAGCAGTACTTC. It translates to CATSREQGVGEQYF. The whole variable domain, remainder taken from reference TRBV15 and TRBJ2-7, is DAMVIQNPRYQVTQFGKPVTLSCSQTLNHNVMYWYQQKSSQAPKLLFHYYDKDFNNEADTPDNFQSRRPNTSFCFLDIRSPGLGDTAMYLCATSREQGVGEQYFGPGTRLTVT.

The chain employs TRBV2 and TRBJ1-4; possibly TRBD1 for D (5 bases). The length of the CDR3 is 15 residues. The ends were cut back, 8 bases at V and 6 bases at J, with 19 bases in the middle. Germline CDR1 is SNHLY and CDR2 is FYNNEI. CDR3 protein: CASRKGNWGDEKLFF. Here the CDR3 DNA reads TGTGCCAGCCGGAAGGGGAATTGGGGGGATGAAAAACTGTTTTTT.

The chain uses TRBV5-1 and TRBJ1-1; 9 bases fit TRBD1. V lost 5 bases, J lost 1 base, and 0 bases stayed unmatched. Germline CDR1 and CDR2: SGHRS and YFSETQ. The CDR3 has 13 amino acids. The CDR3 DNA reads as TGCGCCAGCAGGGGACAGGGGAACACTGAAGCTTTCTTT. Translating gives CASRGQGNTEAFF. The full variable domain, rest sourced from reference TRBV5-1 and TRBJ1-1, is KAGVTQTPRYLIKTRGQQVTLSCSPISGHRSVSWYQQTPGQGLQFLFEYFSETQRNKGNFPGRFSGRQFSNSRSEMNVSTLELGDSALYLCASRGQGNTEAFFGQGTRLTVV.

V gene TRBV7-2 combines with J gene TRBJ1-1; 8 nucleotides align to TRBD1. The CDR3 is 18 amino acids. Germline-derived CDR1 and CDR2 are SGHTA and FQGNSA. Germline trimming cut 4 bases from V and 0 bases from J; bases unmatched to any gene: 13. CDR3 sequence (DNA): TGTGCCAGCAGCTCCTCGGACAGGGTCCTATCTCTGAACACTGAAGCTTTCTTT. This gives the protein CASSSSDRVLSLNTEAFF.

The V gene is TRBV28, the J gene TRBJ1-1; no clear D gene. Germline CDR1 is MDHEN and CDR2 is SYDVKM. The CDR3 runs 12 residues. V was cut by 3 bases and J by 6 bases, with 8 bases left in between. The CDR3 bases are TGTGCCAGCAGTTTGGCCCGGTCTGAAGCTTTCTTT. Translating it yields CASSLARSEAFF. Complete variable domain (other parts from reference TRBV28 and TRBJ1-1): DVKVTQSSRYLVKRTGEKVFLECVQDMDHENMFWYRQDPGLGLRLIYFSYDVKMKEKGDIPEGYSVSREKKERFSLILESASTNQTSMYLCASSLARSEAFFGQGTRLTVV.

The chain couples TRBV19 to TRBJ2-1; the match to TRBD1 covers 9 bases. Germline CDR1 LNHDA, CDR2 SQIVND (reference sequence). The V and J ends lost 6 bases and 7 bases, in that order; junction bases with no gene match: 13. The CDR3 extends over 16 amino acids. The DNA for the CDR3 is TGTGCCAGTAGGGGATACGGGACAGGGTCCAGAAATGAGCAGTTCTTC. As protein: CASRGYGTGSRNEQFF.

In this sample, this clone turned up once. The chain employs TRBV7-9 and TRBJ1-2; D gene ambiguous. V shed 3 bases and J shed 0 bases, with 8 bases lying between them. Germline CDR1 and CDR2: SEHNR and FQNEAQ (reference sequence). This CDR3 has 14 amino acids. CDR3 sequence: CASSFFGANYGYTF. The DNA for the CDR3 is TGTGCCAGCAGCTTTTTCGGAGCTAACTATGGCTACACCTTC.

The V gene is TRBV4-1, the J gene TRBJ1-1; TRBD1 agrees at 10 bases. There are 15 residues in the CDR3. Germline CDR1 is MGHRA and CDR2 is YSYEKL. The ends lost 1 base at V and 8 bases at J; junction bases unmatched: 7. For the CDR3, the DNA is TGCGCCAGCAGCCAAGCTGGACAGGGGGGACGCGAAGCTTTCTTT. Protein product: CASSQAGQGGREAFF.

This clone has only one observation. V is TRBV2 and J is TRBJ1-1; D possibly corresponds to TRBD1 (5 bases). Trimming took off 8 bases at V and 2 bases at J, with 12 bases between the two ends. The CDR3 has 13 residues. Germline V lookup: CDR1 SNHLY, CDR2 FYNNEI. The CDR3 reads CASLTAANTEAFF. The CDR3 DNA sequence: TGTGCCAGCCTGACAGCAGCAAACACTGAAGCTTTCTTT.

V and J are TRBV29-1 and TRBJ1-2; TRBD1 aligns across 7 bases. The V gene's germline CDR1 is SQVTM and CDR2 ANQGSEA. Trimming took 7 bases from V and 2 from J; bases not matched to a gene: 10. The CDR3 is made up of 14 amino acids. CDR3 nucleotides: TGCAGCGGGATAACAGGGGAGATAAACTATGGCTACACCTTC. Translating gives CSGITGEINYGYTF.